The rows below give T cell receptor beta chains drawn from one sample of a study of blood T cell repertoires in COVID-19. Assay: immunoSEQ multiplex PCR; the TCRdb copy retains only in-frame clones and omits some. This sample has 45,000 or so clones, with about 83% found just once. What was sequenced was peripheral blood. Receptors were obtained from a man of 80 years or more in a cohort sampled during active COVID-19. Each CDR3 is given with its conserved first and last residue. A D gene is named only where the DNA matches it firmly. Some rows mark clone size as missing; the rest say once, few, many or name a class of expanded clone.

J,size,V,D,CDR3,DNA
TRBJ1-4,.,TRBV28,TRBD1,CASSPPGTDGNEKLFF,TGTGCCAGCAGTCCGCCCGGGACAGATGGTAATGAAAAACTGTTTTTT
TRBJ1-2,.,TRBV5-1,TRBD1,CASSRFGQGEGSGYTF,TGCGCCAGCAGCAGATTCGGACAGGGGGAAGGAAGTGGCTACACCTTC
TRBJ2-5,.,TRBV9,TRBD2,CASSVAGTTVQETQYF,TGTGCCAGCAGCGTAGCTGGGACTACGGTTCAGGAGACCCAGTACTTC
TRBJ1-1,.,TRBV3-1/TRBV3-2,TRBD1,CASSRRTGGVTEAFF,TGTGCCAGCAGCCGTCGGACAGGGGGGGTCACTGAAGCTTTCTTT
TRBJ1-2,.,TRBV19,TRBD1,CASSRQGANYGYTF,TGTGCCAGTAGTAGACAGGGGGCGAACTATGGCTACACCTTC
TRBJ2-2,.,TRBV9,.,CARAAVNTGELFF,TGTGCCAGAGCGGCGGTGAACACCGGGGAGCTGTTTTTT
TRBJ2-2,.,TRBV9,.,CASSVVGGELFF,TGTGCCAGCAGCGTAGTCGGCGGGGAGCTGTTTTTT
TRBJ1-2,.,TRBV12-3/TRBV12-4,TRBD1,CASSFRTGLHSNF,TGTGCCAGCAGTTTTAGGACAGGGCTTCACAGTAACTTC
TRBJ2-2,.,TRBV7-3,TRBD1,CASSAGTGNTGELFF,TGTGCCAGCAGCGCCGGGACAGGGAACACCGGGGAGCTGTTTTTT
TRBJ2-3,.,TRBV7-2,TRBD1,CASSLRQGGRDTQYF,TGTGCCAGCAGCTTACGACAGGGGGGAAGAGATACGCAGTATTTT
TRBJ1-4,.,TRBV5-6,.,CASSSPGIKLIGGEKLFF,TGTGCCAGCAGCTCCCCCGGGATCAAATTAATCGGGGGTGAAAAACTGTTTTTT
TRBJ2-7,.,TRBV5-4,.,CASSLVGGNEQYF,TGTGCCAGCAGCTTGGTTGGAGGCAACGAGCAGTACTTC
TRBJ1-3,few,TRBV19,.,CASRTYSGNTIYF,TGTGCCAGTAGAACTTACTCTGGAAACACCATATATTTT
TRBJ2-7,.,TRBV3-1/TRBV3-2,.,CASSQDLFGGEQYF,TGTGCCAGCAGCCAAGATTTATTCGGGGGCGAGCAGTACTTC
TRBJ1-1,.,TRBV7-6,.,CASSLTSGRAGEAFF,TGTGCCAGCAGCTTAACATCCGGACGAGCGGGTGAAGCTTTCTTT
TRBJ1-5,.,TRBV7-9,TRBD1,CASSSGQVNQPQHF,TGTGCCAGCAGCTCAGGACAGGTCAATCAGCCCCAGCATTTT
TRBJ1-5,.,TRBV7-2,.,CASSLGGGLGNQPQHF,TGTGCCAGCAGCTTAGGAGGGGGTTTAGGCAATCAGCCCCAGCATTTT
TRBJ2-5,once,TRBV13,TRBD2,CASGERGGSKTQYF,TGTGCCAGCGGGGAGCGGGGGGGCTCTAAGACCCAGTACTTC
TRBJ2-7,few,TRBV28,TRBD1,CASTTYRGRSGYEQYF,TGTGCCAGCACCACTTACAGGGGGAGGTCGGGCTACGAGCAGTACTTC
TRBJ2-7,.,TRBV2,TRBD1,CASRSGTGTYEQYF,TGTGCCAGCAGGTCCGGGACAGGGACCTACGAGCAGTACTTC
TRBJ1-3,.,TRBV7-2,.,CASSLAQGSGNTIYF,TGTGCCAGCAGCTTAGCGCAGGGTTCAGGAAACACCATATATTTT
TRBJ1-2,once,TRBV5-1,.,CASSLDHRGGYGYTF,TGCGCCAGCAGCTTGGACCACCGCGGGGGGTATGGCTACACCTTC